Below are 20 T cell receptor beta chains sequenced from a single sample in a study of blood T cell repertoires in COVID-19. Libraries were prepared by immunoSEQ multiplex PCR; TCRdb keeps only in-frame clonotypes and omits some of them. Of 300,000 to 500,000 clones listed, around 90% were seen once; the top ten hold over 2%. The specimen sequenced was PBMCs or T cells enriched from blood (not recorded which). The receptors were sampled from a woman aged 40 to 49 with acute COVID-19.

The chain joins TRBV30 to TRBJ1-1, with 8 nucleotides matching TRBD1. Germline V gene lookup returns CDR1 GTSNPN and CDR2 SVGIG (reference sequence). The CDR3 is 14 residues long. V was pared by 1 base and J by 1 base, with 2 bases of the junction left unmatched. The CDR3 sequence is CAWSGQGTNTEAFF. DNA for the CDR3: TGTGCCTGGAGTGGACAGGGGACGAACACTGAAGCTTTCTTT.

This sequence joins TRBV12-3 or TRBV12-4 and TRBJ1-5; TRBD1 might be the D (5 bases). The CDR3 runs 13 residues. V lost 3 bases to trimming and J lost 9 bases, with 12 bases between them. In DNA form, the CDR3 reads TGTGCCAGCAGTTTTCAAGGGGCCGGGCCCCAGCATTTT. Translation gives CASSFQGAGPQHF.

The J gene is TRBJ1-2, the V gene TRBV2; TRBD1 might be the D (6 bases). The length of the CDR3 is 16 residues. V lost 0 bases, J lost 6 bases, and 17 bases lay in between. Germline CDR1 is SNHLY and CDR2 is FYNNEI. The CDR3 loop is CASSEALLRGIDGYTF. The CDR3 DNA follows: TGTGCCAGCAGTGAAGCGCTTCTCAGGGGAATTGATGGCTACACCTTC.

The chain employs TRBV7-2 and TRBJ1-5; 7 bases fit TRBD1. The CDR3 has 15 residues. In germline, CDR1 is SGHTA, CDR2 FQGNSA. After removal of 0 bases from V and 6 bases from J, the junction contained 5 bases not matched to a gene. CDR3 protein: CASSLALGGGQPQHF. CDR3 DNA: TGTGCCAGCAGCTTAGCGCTAGGGGGCGGTCAGCCCCAGCATTTT.

V usage is TRBV11-2 and J usage is TRBJ1-4, with unresolved D. Trimming removed 5 bases at V and 8 bases at J, with 21 bases between. Germline values: CDR1 SGHAT, CDR2 FQNNGV. The CDR3 has 16 residues. As DNA, the CDR3 is TGTGCCAGCAGCCTGACTAGCGGCGGACCTATGGAAAAACTGTTTTTT. It specifies CASSLTSGGPMEKLFF.

The chain joins TRBV25-1 to TRBJ1-2; 12 bases align to TRBD1. With V trimmed by 1 base and J by 3 bases, 9 bases remained unmatched. This CDR3 comprises 18 residues. Germline V gives CDR1 MGHDK, CDR2 SYGVNS. The DNA of the CDR3 is TGTGCCAGCAGTGAATTAGTTTACGGGACAGGGGGCGACTATGGCTACACCTTC. It is translated as CASSELVYGTGGDYGYTF.

The genes are TRBV19 and TRBJ2-5, with TRBD1 matching over 7 bases. CDR3 length: 14 amino acids. Germline V gives CDR1 LNHDA, CDR2 SQIVND (reference sequence). Germline trimming cut 1 base from V and 2 bases from J; bases unmatched to any gene: 1. The CDR3 loop is CASSIGGQQETQYF. The CDR3 nucleotides are TGTGCCAGTAGTATAGGGGGACAGCAAGAGACCCAGTACTTC.

V is TRBV15 and J is TRBJ1-4; D perhaps matches TRBD1 (6 bases). Germline CDR1 and CDR2: LNHNV and YYDKDF (reference sequence). Trimming pared 5 bases from V and 4 bases from J, leaving 14 bases between. CDR3 length: 15 residues. The CDR3 is CATSRGQTSNEKLFF. The CDR3 coding sequence is TGTGCCACCAGCCGGGGACAAACAAGTAATGAAAAACTGTTTTTT.

This rearrangement joins TRBV4-2 to TRBJ1-2, with D hard to call. V lost 4 bases and J 3 bases, leaving 12 bases between the germline ends. This CDR3 has 14 residues. Germline V lookup: CDR1 LGHNA, CDR2 YNFKEQ. The CDR3 DNA sequence: TGTGCCAGCAGCCCCGAGGATTCCTACTATGGCTACACCTTC. It translates to CASSPEDSYYGYTF.

The chain links TRBV30 to TRBJ1-1; D uncertain. This CDR3 has 13 residues. From germline, CDR1 is GTSNPN and CDR2 SVGIG (reference sequence). Trimming cost V 1 base and J 0 bases, with 6 bases left between them. CDR3 bases: TGTGCCTGGAGTGGGACTGTGAACACTGAAGCTTTCTTT. Translated: CAWSGTVNTEAFF.

The rearrangement joins TRBV5-1 to TRBJ2-3, with 15 positions matching TRBD2. Looked up from germline, CDR1 is SGHRS and CDR2 is YFSETQ. The CDR3 totals 16 residues. V was pared by 4 bases and J by 3 bases, with 3 bases of the junction left unmatched. The CDR3 nucleotides read TGCGCCAGCAGCGTCGGGACTAGCGGGGGGACAGATACGCAGTATTTT. Its protein is CASSVGTSGGTDTQYF. The variable domain in full, with the rest retrieved from reference TRBV5-1 and TRBJ2-3, is KAGVTQTPRYLIKTRGQQVTLSCSPISGHRSVSWYQQTPGQGLQFLFEYFSETQRNKGNFPGRFSGRQFSNSRSEMNVSTLELGDSALYLCASSVGTSGGTDTQYFGPGTRLTVL.

CDR3 in amino acids: CASRSDRGGTDTQYF. As DNA, the CDR3 is TGTGCCAGCAGATCCGACAGGGGAGGGACAGATACGCAGTATTTT. The rearrangement uses TRBV11-2 and TRBJ2-3; possible D gene TRBD1, 8 bases. From germline, CDR1 is SGHAT and CDR2 FQNNGV. The V and J ends lost 6 bases and 3 bases respectively, with 16 bases between them. This CDR3 comprises 15 residues. Full variable domain (rest looked up from reference TRBV11-2 and TRBJ2-3): EAGVAQSPRYKIIEKRQSVAFWCNPISGHATLYWYQQILGQGPKLLIQFQNNGVVDDSQLPKDRFSAERLKGVDSTLKIQPAKLEDSAVYLCASRSDRGGTDTQYFGPGTRLTVL.

The chain combines TRBV9 with TRBJ2-1, with D possibly being TRBD1 (5 bases). V dropped 3 bases and J dropped 3 bases, with 13 bases sitting between them. There are 15 residues in the CDR3. CDR1 SGDLS and CDR2 YYNGEE come from the germline V gene. CDR3 in DNA: TGTGCCAGCAGCGAGCAACAGGCGGTCTACAATGAGCAGTTCTTC. Translation: CASSEQQAVYNEQFF.

The rearrangement links TRBV2 to TRBJ2-7; D is ambiguous. CDR3 length equals 12 residues. The ends were cut back, 8 bases at V and 0 bases at J, with 8 bases in the middle. Germline CDR1 SNHLY, CDR2 FYNNEI. The CDR3 nucleotides read TGTGCCAGCGGTCTAGACTCCTACGAGCAGTACTTC. Amino acids: CASGLDSYEQYF. The complete variable domain, with remaining parts taken from reference TRBV2 and TRBJ2-7, reads EPEVTQTPSHQVTQMGQEVILRCVPISNHLYFYWYRQILGQKVEFLVSFYNNEISEKSEIFDDQFSVERPDGSNFTLKIRSTKLEDSAMYFCASGLDSYEQYFGPGTRLTVT.

The chain has TRBV6-5 and TRBJ1-1; unclear D gene. Between the trimmed V and J ends, which lost 4 bases and 5 bases, there was a span of 20 bases. The germline V gene encodes CDR1 MNHEY and CDR2 SVGAGI. This CDR3 is 16 amino acids long. Here the CDR3 reads CASSSHRGLGRTEAFF. CDR3 nucleotide sequence: TGTGCCAGCAGTTCCCACCGGGGTTTAGGTCGAACTGAAGCTTTCTTT.

V and J are TRBV27 and TRBJ2-7, with 7 bases matching TRBD1. Germline V gives CDR1 MNHEY, CDR2 SMNVEV (reference sequence). Trimming took 8 bases from V and 6 from J; bases not matched to a gene: 10. This CDR3 comprises 13 residues. This CDR3 is CASSDRVSSEQYF. CDR3 nucleotides: TGTGCCAGCTCCGACAGGGTCTCTAGCGAGCAGTACTTC.

The V and J genes are TRBV3-1 (or the pseudogene TRBV3-2) and TRBJ2-2; maybe TRBD1 (5 bases). This CDR3 has 19 amino acids. With 0 bases removed from V and 0 bases from J, the gap between germline ends came to 17 bases. The germline CDR1 and CDR2 sequences are LGHDT and YNNKEL (reference sequence). The CDR3 coding sequence is TGTGCCAGCAGCCAAGAAAGGCTTCGACAGACCCCGAACACCGGGGAGCTGTTTTTT. This gives the protein CASSQERLRQTPNTGELFF.

The chain couples TRBV19 to TRBJ2-1; the D gene is possibly TRBD2 (5 bases). V was pared by 3 bases and J by 5 bases, with 14 bases between. Germline values: CDR1 LNHDA, CDR2 SQIVND (reference sequence). CDR3 length equals 15 residues. CDR3 protein: CASSMGSGIHNEQFF. For the CDR3, the DNA is TGTGCCAGTAGTATGGGGAGTGGCATCCACAATGAGCAGTTCTTC.

The chain has TRBV19 and TRBJ1-5, with 7 positions matching TRBD1. From germline, CDR1 is LNHDA and CDR2 SQIVND (reference sequence). The trim removed 4 bases at V and 5 bases at J, leaving 5 bases unmatched. There are 14 residues in the CDR3. CDR3 nucleotide sequence: TGTGCCAGTAGTAGAGACAGGGTCGATCAGCCCCAGCATTTT. Translation gives CASSRDRVDQPQHF.

V usage is TRBV19 and J usage is TRBJ1-1; D ambiguous. V was pared by 3 bases and J by 0 bases, with 14 bases between. CDR3 length equals 16 residues. Germline CDR1 reads LNHDA; CDR2 reads SQIVND (reference sequence). The CDR3 region is CASSMEAGLMNTEAFF. The CDR3 nucleotides read TGTGCCAGTAGTATGGAGGCGGGCCTTATGAACACTGAAGCTTTCTTT.